This paragraph covers one T cell receptor beta chain sequence. The data were taken from a study of blood T cell repertoires in COVID-19. V was shortened by 4 bases and J by 7 bases, with 11 bases between the two germline ends. The CDR3 runs to 13 residues. Germline loops: CDR1 LNHDA, CDR2 SQIVND (reference sequence). The data were produced by immunoSEQ multiplex PCR, yet TCRdb's version contains in-frame clones alone and is incomplete. The data show some 190,000 clones, with about 76% seen just once and roughly 9.4% held by the top ten. The sequencing sample was made of peripheral blood. The source is a woman aged 45-65 years with active or convalescent COVID-19. The rearrangement joins TRBV19 to TRBJ1-5; weak D call: TRBD1 (6 bases). The CDR3 bases are TGTGCCAGTAGTAGGACAGTGGAGCAGCCCCAGCATTTT. Translation: CASSRTVEQPQHF.